These 23 T cell receptor beta chains came from one sample sequenced in a study of T cells after yellow fever vaccination. Via MiXCR, TCRdb re-called the 5' RACE reads, giving one row per CDR3 protein. The sample has about 320,000 distinct CDR3 sequences; 6.8% are singletons. The sample here was PBMCs, taken approximately 40 days after the first yellow fever vaccination. All receptors derive from a man aged 18 to 29 who received the YFV17D yellow fever vaccine.

The sample holds many counts of this clonotype. The V and J genes are TRBV6-1 and TRBJ1-3; maybe TRBD1 (6 bases). V was pared by 1 base and J by 6 bases, with 10 bases between. Germline V gene data show CDR1 as MNHNS and CDR2 as SASEGT. There are 14 residues in the CDR3. CDR3 sequence: CASSEEEGVNTIYF. In nucleotides, the CDR3 is TGTGCCAGCAGTGAAGAGGAGGGGGTAAACACCATATATTTT.

The table lists this clonotype with a few counts. The rearrangement links TRBV7-8 to TRBJ2-3; D call uncertain. CDR3 length equals 15 residues. Trimming pared 0 bases from V and 2 bases from J, leaving 9 bases between. Germline loops: CDR1 SGHVS, CDR2 FQNEAQ. The CDR3 DNA is TGTGCCAGCAGCTTAGCTAAGGGCCTCACAGATACGCAGTATTTT. This sequence encodes CASSLAKGLTDTQYF.

This clonotype was counted a few times. The chain links TRBV5-1 to TRBJ1-2, with 7 bases fitting TRBD1. The ends lost 4 bases at V and 1 base at J; junction bases unmatched: 4. The germline V gene encodes CDR1 SGHRS and CDR2 YFSETQ. The CDR3 has 14 residues. CDR3 nucleotide sequence: TGCGCCAGCAGCCATACAGGGGTTAACTATGGCTACACCTTC. Protein sequence: CASSHTGVNYGYTF.

The V call is TRBV18, the J call TRBJ2-1; 11 bases match TRBD2. Per the germline V gene, CDR1 is KGHSH and CDR2 is LQKENI. The J segment lost 9 bases and the V segment lost 3 bases, leaving 7 bases of the junction unmatched. The CDR3 has 15 amino acids. The CDR3: CASSPPSGGKIEQFF. The CDR3 DNA follows: TGTGCCAGCTCACCCCCTAGCGGGGGGAAGATTGAGCAGTTCTTC. Looking up the rest from reference TRBV18 and TRBJ2-1 gives the full variable domain: NAGVMQNPRHLVRRRGQEARLRCSPMKGHSHVYWYRQLPEEGLKFMVYLQKENIIDESGMPKERFSAEFPKEGPSILRIQQVVRGDSAAYFCASSPPSGGKIEQFFGPGTRLTVL.

The chain links TRBV12-3 or TRBV12-4 to TRBJ1-3, with a weak D call TRBD1 (5 bases). The CDR3 consists of 15 residues. V was clipped by 0 bases and J by 7 bases, with 13 bases between them. CDR3 loop: CASSLAPGGANTIYF. CDR3 bases: TGTGCCAGCAGTTTAGCGCCGGGAGGGGCCAACACCATATATTTT.

This clonotype occurred many times. CDR3 in amino acids: CASSYSRRSTDTQYF. The CDR3 DNA reads as TGTGCCAGCAGTTACTCCCGGCGCAGCACAGATACGCAGTATTTT. V gene TRBV6-5 combines with J gene TRBJ2-3; D is unresolved. Trimming left V 0 bases short and J 0 bases short, with 7 bases between. In germline, CDR1 is MNHEY, CDR2 SVGAGI. This CDR3 has 15 residues.

This clonotype turned up a few times. This chain connects TRBV7-2 to TRBJ2-1; the match to TRBD1 covers 9 bases. CDR3 size: 15 residues. V lost 1 base to trimming and J lost 5 bases; unmatched junction nucleotides: 3. Per germline, CDR1 SGHTA and CDR2 FQGNSA. CDR3 residues: CASSLDGTGNNEQFF. DNA of the CDR3: TGTGCCAGCAGCTTAGATGGGACAGGGAACAATGAGCAGTTCTTC.

This clonotype was seen only a few times. This rearrangement joins TRBV18 to TRBJ1-4; D unresolved. The CDR3 loop spans 13 amino acids. Trimming stripped 2 bases from V and 8 bases from J, with 9 bases between. From germline, CDR1 is KGHSH and CDR2 LQKENI. CDR3 amino acids: CASSPRRREKLFF. CDR3 DNA: TGTGCCAGCTCACCAAGGCGTAGGGAAAAACTGTTTTTT.

This clonotype was picked up many times. V is TRBV5-6 and J is TRBJ2-5, with a possible D match to TRBD2 (6 bases). The CDR3 runs to 12 residues. Germline CDR1 reads SGHDT; CDR2 reads YYEEEE. The ends were cut back, 5 bases at V and 7 bases at J, with 12 bases in the middle. This CDR3 reads CASSHRGGTQYF. DNA for the CDR3: TGTGCCAGCAGTCATAGGGGAGGGACCCAGTACTTC.

The sample holds a few counts of this clonotype. The chain recombines TRBV5-5 with TRBJ2-3, with 12 positions matching TRBD2. The J segment lost 0 bases and the V segment lost 4 bases, leaving 6 bases of the junction unmatched. Germline lookup yields CDR1 SGHKS and CDR2 YYEKEE (reference sequence). CDR3 size: 17 residues. CDR3 region: CASSAPGLAGSTDTQYF. The CDR3 nucleotides are TGTGCCAGCAGCGCTCCGGGACTAGCGGGTAGCACAGATACGCAGTATTTT.

This clonotype has ten or more counts. The CDR3 sequence is CASTLLKPVGNTIYF. In DNA, the CDR3 is TGTGCCAGCACCTTACTAAAGCCCGTTGGAAACACCATATATTTT. The V gene is TRBV12-3 or TRBV12-4, the J gene TRBJ1-3; D not resolved. The CDR3 length is 15 residues. V lost 7 bases and J 3 bases, leaving 16 bases between the germline ends.

This clonotype was seen more than once but under ten times. The chain links TRBV3-1 to TRBJ2-1, with 8 nucleotides matching TRBD2. The CDR3 is made up of 16 amino acids. J gave up 3 bases and V 8 bases, and 12 bases lay outside the gene matches. CDR1 and CDR2 from the germline V gene are LGHDT and YNNKEL (reference sequence). The DNA of the CDR3 is TGTGCCAGCTGGCCTTTAGCGGGGATAGGCTACAATGAGCAGTTCTTC. This gives the protein CASWPLAGIGYNEQFF.

This clonotype was counted between two and nine times. This chain uses TRBV20-1 with TRBJ2-3; D call uncertain. The CDR3 covers 12 residues. Per germline, CDR1 DFQATT and CDR2 SNEGSKA (reference sequence). Trimming left V 3 bases short and J 1 base short, with 5 bases between. As DNA, the CDR3 is TGCAGTGCTAGTATGGGCACAGATACGCAGTATTTT. Translated, it gives CSASMGTDTQYF.

The chain recombines TRBV18 with TRBJ2-3, with 8 bases lining up with TRBD1. V shed 1 base, J shed 2 bases, and the junction held 5 bases outside the gene matches. CDR1 is KGHSH and CDR2 is LQKENI in the germline V gene. The CDR3 length is 16 residues. CDR3 loop: CASSPRSQGATDTQYF. CDR3 sequence (DNA): TGTGCCAGCTCACCACGGAGTCAGGGGGCCACAGATACGCAGTATTTT.

In this sample, this clonotype turned up a few times. The chain combines TRBV24-1 with TRBJ2-3; no definite D call. The V end was cut by 1 base, the J end by 5 bases, with 9 bases between. Per germline, CDR1 KGHDR and CDR2 SFDVKD. The CDR3 length is 14 residues. In nucleotides, the CDR3 is TGTGCCACCAGTGATTTTCCGGACCGAGATACGCAGTATTTT. It encodes CATSDFPDRDTQYF.

This clonotype was counted only a few times. The chain couples TRBV18 to TRBJ2-7, with 8 bases lining up with TRBD2. From germline, CDR1 is KGHSH and CDR2 LQKENI. This CDR3 region has 17 residues. Trimming removed 3 bases from V and 4 bases from J; junction bases left unmatched: 14. In DNA, the CDR3 is TGTGCCAGCTCACCGACAGCCGGGACTAGGGGTCGATACGAGCAGTACTTC. It specifies CASSPTAGTRGRYEQYF.

The chain recombines TRBV20-1 with TRBJ2-2; 8 nucleotides align to TRBD1. CDR1 DFQATT and CDR2 SNEGSKA come from the germline V gene (reference sequence). The CDR3 extends over 17 amino acids. After removal of 0 bases from V and 4 bases from J, the junction contained 10 bases not matched to a gene. The CDR3 DNA follows: TGCAGTGCTAGAGATAATCGAGGACAGGGCGGCACCGGGGAGCTGTTTTTT. This sequence encodes CSARDNRGQGGTGELFF.

This clonotype has more than one count but fewer than ten. The rearrangement joins TRBV6-2 or TRBV6-3 to TRBJ2-7; 10 bases are shared with TRBD2. V was pared by 7 bases and J by 4 bases, with 10 bases of the junction left unmatched. This CDR3 has 15 residues. Germline V CDR1 and CDR2: MNHEY, SVGEGT. The CDR3 reads CASTLAGASRYEQYF. DNA for the CDR3: TGTGCCAGCACTCTAGCGGGGGCGAGTCGGTACGAGCAGTACTTC.

This clonotype occurred a few times. The chain joins TRBV6-5 to TRBJ2-3; no definite D call. The CDR3 covers 15 residues. Trimming shortened V by 0 bases and J by 1 base, and 8 bases separated the two germline ends. CDR1 is MNHEY and CDR2 is SVGAGI in the germline V gene. CDR3 in amino acids: CASSYSQSRTDTQYF. CDR3 DNA sequence: TGTGCCAGCAGTTACTCGCAAAGCCGCACAGATACGCAGTATTTT.

This clonotype was seen many times. The chain joins TRBV4-1 to TRBJ1-6, with D possibly being TRBD1 (5 bases). The V and J ends lost 6 bases and 10 bases respectively, with 22 bases between them. Germline V gives CDR1 MGHRA, CDR2 YSYEKL. This CDR3 has 16 residues. CDR3: CASRSTGDGMGSPLHF. In DNA form, the CDR3 reads TGCGCCAGCAGGTCAACGGGGGACGGAATGGGATCACCCCTCCACTTT.

This clonotype turned up a few times. The chain has TRBV6-4 and TRBJ2-3, with 9 positions matching TRBD2. The trim removed 8 bases at V and 9 bases at J, leaving 15 bases unmatched. The germline gives CDR1 MRHNA, CDR2 SNTAGT. The CDR3 sequence is 15 residues long. The CDR3 sequence: CASSRRLAGEQTQYF. DNA of the CDR3: TGTGCCAGCTCGAGAAGGTTAGCGGGGGAGCAAACGCAGTATTTT.

This clonotype was detected only a few times. This sequence joins TRBV9 and TRBJ2-5; TRBD1 agrees at 8 bases. CDR1 and CDR2 from the germline V gene are SGDLS and YYNGEE. This CDR3 has 15 amino acids. Trimming cost V 0 bases and J 4 bases; bases outside gene matches: 5. The CDR3 region has the DNA TGTGCCAGCAGCGTAGACGGACAGGGAGGAGAGACCCAGTACTTC. It yields the protein CASSVDGQGGETQYF. The full variable domain, its missing parts supplied by reference TRBV9 and TRBJ2-5, is DSGVTQTPKHLITATGQRVTLRCSPRSGDLSVYWYQQSLDQGLQFLIQYYNGEERAKGNILERFSAQQFPDLHSELNLSSLELGDSALYFCASSVDGQGGETQYFGPGTRLLVL.

This clonotype has more than one count but fewer than ten. The chain links TRBV19 to TRBJ1-2; perhaps TRBD1 as D (5 bases). Germline lookup yields CDR1 LNHDA and CDR2 SQIVND (reference sequence). V was cut by 5 bases and J by 7 bases, with 14 bases left in between. The CDR3 extends over 13 amino acids. The CDR3 is CASSEQGFGGYTF. The CDR3 DNA sequence: TGTGCCAGTAGTGAGCAGGGCTTCGGTGGCTACACCTTC.